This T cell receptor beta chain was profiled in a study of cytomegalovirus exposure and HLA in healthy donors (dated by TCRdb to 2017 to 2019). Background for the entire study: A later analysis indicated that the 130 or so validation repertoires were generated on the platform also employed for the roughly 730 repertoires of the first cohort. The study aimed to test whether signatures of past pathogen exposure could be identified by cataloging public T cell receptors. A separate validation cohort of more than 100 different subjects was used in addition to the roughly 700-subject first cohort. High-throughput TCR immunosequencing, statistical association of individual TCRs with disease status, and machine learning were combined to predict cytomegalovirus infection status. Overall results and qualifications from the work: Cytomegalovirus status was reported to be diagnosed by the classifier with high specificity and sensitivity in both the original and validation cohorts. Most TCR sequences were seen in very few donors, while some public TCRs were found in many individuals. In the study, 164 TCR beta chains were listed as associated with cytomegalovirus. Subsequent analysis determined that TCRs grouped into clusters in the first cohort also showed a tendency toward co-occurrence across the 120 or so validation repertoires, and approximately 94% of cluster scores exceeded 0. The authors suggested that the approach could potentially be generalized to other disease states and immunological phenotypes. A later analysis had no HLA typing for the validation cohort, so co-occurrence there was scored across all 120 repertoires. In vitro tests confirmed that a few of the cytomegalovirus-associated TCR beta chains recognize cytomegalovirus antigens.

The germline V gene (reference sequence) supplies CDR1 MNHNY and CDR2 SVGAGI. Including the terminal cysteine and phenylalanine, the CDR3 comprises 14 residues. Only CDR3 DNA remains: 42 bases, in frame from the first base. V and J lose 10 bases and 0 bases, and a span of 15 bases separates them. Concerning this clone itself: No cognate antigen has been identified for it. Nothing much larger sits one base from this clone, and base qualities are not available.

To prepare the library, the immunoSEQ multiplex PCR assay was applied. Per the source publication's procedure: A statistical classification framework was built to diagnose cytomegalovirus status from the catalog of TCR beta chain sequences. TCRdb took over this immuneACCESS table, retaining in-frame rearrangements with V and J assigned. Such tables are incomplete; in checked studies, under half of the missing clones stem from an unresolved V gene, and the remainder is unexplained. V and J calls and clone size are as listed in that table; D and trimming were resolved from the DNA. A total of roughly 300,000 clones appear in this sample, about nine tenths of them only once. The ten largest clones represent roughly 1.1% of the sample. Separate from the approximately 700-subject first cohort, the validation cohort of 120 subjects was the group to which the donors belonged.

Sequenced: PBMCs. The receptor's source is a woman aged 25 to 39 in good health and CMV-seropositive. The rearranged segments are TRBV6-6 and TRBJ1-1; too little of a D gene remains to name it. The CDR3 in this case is CATTSEGLNTEAFF. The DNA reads TGTGCCACCACCTCGGAGGGATTGAACACTGAAGCTTTCTTT.